This record looks at one TCR beta chain sequence and its context. The antigen is unknown. Germline CDR1 reads SGHNT; CDR2 reads YYREEE (reference sequence). J was trimmed by 6 bases and V by 4 bases; bases with no gene match: 9. The CDR3 is made up of 17 amino acids. This entry belongs to a study of T cell responses to AZD1222 COVID-19 vaccine. The overall study: Pooling covered second doses at about 4 or about 12 weeks.

The protocol was immunoSEQ multiplex PCR, while the TCRdb copy is restricted to in-frame clones and leaves out a portion. In the table there are more than 70,000 clones, approximately 83% of which are singletons. Regarding the study as a whole: Two doses of AZD1222 preceded a rise in Spike-specific TCR breadth and depth. Without day 14 samples, only post-peak T cell repertoires were studied.

Specimen: peripheral blood, collected on day 0 of AZD1222 vaccination. This receptor was obtained from an adult in good health. The chain employs TRBV5-4 and TRBJ2-2, with TRBD2 matching over 13 bases. The CDR3, as DNA: TGTGCCAGCAGCCCCGGGACTAGCGGGATTACCGCCGGGGAGCTGTTTTTT. Translating gives CASSPGTSGITAGELFF.